These 26 T cell receptor beta chains were sequenced from one sample in a study of vaccination effects on CD4 cells after COVID-19. The method was immunoSEQ multiplex PCR; TCRdb's version includes in-frame clones alone and lacks a portion of them. The repertoire includes tens of thousands of clones, approximately 76% of them detected once, and around 2.8% sits in the top ten. These receptors' antigens are unknown. Expansion of antigen-specific CD4+ T cells with viral peptide pools was carried out by the ViraFEST assay before sequencing. Following 10 days of culture, CD4+ T cells were isolated. Negative nucleocapsid antibody tests before and after vaccination confirmed no previous SARS-CoV-2 infection. Sequences were derived from CD4+ T cells from PBMCs cultured with HCoV-NL63 spike peptides, sampled before COVID-19 vaccination. The receptor set was obtained from a human donor who received a COVID-19 vaccine.

This clone came up once. The chain is built from TRBV5-4 and TRBJ1-1; D gene ambiguous. Germline V CDR1 and CDR2: SGHNT, YYREEE (reference sequence). This CDR3 spans 14 amino acids. Trimming shortened V by 0 bases and J by 10 bases, and 16 bases separated the two germline ends. The CDR3 region has the DNA TGTGCCAGCAGCTTGGCCGAAGACCGATCCGGAGCTTTCTTT. This encodes CASSLAEDRSGAFF.

The chain is built from TRBV6-6 and TRBJ1-1, with 9 bases fitting TRBD1. Germline assignment: CDR1 MNHNY and CDR2 SVGAGI (reference sequence). CDR3 length: 13 residues. V lost 10 bases and J lost 6; bases outside the gene matches: 9. In nucleotides, the CDR3 is TGTGCCATCCGGGACAGGGAAGTCGCTGAAGCTTTCTTT. Amino acid sequence: CAIRDREVAEAFF.

The chain employs TRBV9 and TRBJ2-6, with 7 positions matching TRBD1. The CDR3 has 18 amino acids. With V trimmed by 4 bases and J by 0 bases, 10 bases remained unmatched. Germline CDR1 is SGDLS and CDR2 is YYNGEE. The CDR3 is CASSPTNRGPSGANVLTF. The CDR3 nucleotides are TGTGCCAGCAGCCCAACGAACAGGGGCCCCTCTGGGGCCAACGTCCTGACTTTC.

The chain recombines TRBV5-1 with TRBJ2-2; 7 nucleotides line up with TRBD1. The CDR3 sequence is 15 residues long. J gave up 0 bases and V 2 bases, and 1 base lay outside the gene matches. CDR1 and CDR2 (germline): SGHRS, YFSETQ. CDR3 bases: TGCGCCAGCAGCTTTCAGGGGGCGAACACCGGGGAGCTGTTTTTT. This encodes CASSFQGANTGELFF.

This chain joins TRBV3-1 (or the pseudogene TRBV3-2) and TRBJ1-4; D gene ambiguous. The length of the CDR3 is 14 residues. Germline assignment: CDR1 LGHDT and CDR2 YNNKEL (reference sequence). Trimming left V 1 base short and J 5 bases short, with 8 bases between. CDR3 sequence reads: CASSQGKGNEKLFF. The CDR3 DNA reads TGTGCCAGCAGCCAAGGGAAAGGGAATGAAAAACTGTTTTTT.

The chain links TRBV18 to TRBJ2-2, with a possible D match to TRBD1 (5 bases). Trimming cost V 6 bases and J 0 bases, with 11 bases left between them. Looked up from germline, CDR1 is KGHSH and CDR2 is LQKENI. The CDR3 is 15 amino acids. CDR3 sequence (DNA): TGTGCCAGCTCGTCGACAGCCTCGAACACCGGGGAGCTGTTTTTT. The encoded protein is CASSSTASNTGELFF.

This chain connects TRBV5-4 to TRBJ2-4, with a possible D match to TRBD2 (7 bases). Trimming left V 7 bases short and J 3 bases short, with 17 bases between. Germline V gives CDR1 SGHNT, CDR2 YYREEE (reference sequence). This CDR3 comprises 15 residues. CDR3 in amino acids: CASGVGGQDKNIQYF. The CDR3 nucleotides are TGTGCCAGCGGGGTCGGGGGGCAAGACAAAAACATTCAGTACTTC.

Worth noting for this clone: Compared with germline, one end of the junction differs, possibly owing to a read error. V and J are TRBV6-5 and TRBJ1-2, with D hard to call. The CDR3 contains 11 residues. The germline gives CDR1 MNHEY, CDR2 SVGAGI. The CDR3 region has the DNA TGTGCCAGCAGTTCCGGCGGACGGATGGACTTC. Encoded protein: CASSSGGRMDF.

The chain combines TRBV7-2 with TRBJ1-1, with 9 bases that match TRBD1. The V segment lost 5 bases and the J segment 0 bases; nucleotides outside the gene matches: 4. The CDR3 sequence is 15 residues long. CDR1 and CDR2 from the germline V gene are SGHTA and FQGNSA. Written as DNA, the CDR3 is TGTGCCAGCAGCACACAGGGGGCCTTGAACACTGAAGCTTTCTTT. This gives the protein CASSTQGALNTEAFF.

This chain uses TRBV9 with TRBJ1-4; 7 positions match TRBD1. V lost 4 bases to trimming and J lost 5 bases; unmatched junction nucleotides: 8. CDR3 size: 15 residues. Germline V gene data show CDR1 as SGDLS and CDR2 as YYNGEE. This CDR3 reads CASSTWTGPNEKLFF. The CDR3 DNA reads as TGTGCCAGCAGCACCTGGACAGGCCCCAATGAAAAACTGTTTTTT.

The chain carries TRBV27 and TRBJ2-7; 8 positions match TRBD1. There are 13 residues in the CDR3. The germline V gene has CDR1 MNHEY and CDR2 SMNVEV (reference sequence). V was clipped by 5 bases and J by 6 bases; unmatched bases: 6. As DNA, the CDR3 is TGTGCCAGCAGTAGACAGGGGAAGGGCGAGCAGTACGTC. Translated, it gives CASSRQGKGEQYV.

The gene calls are TRBV5-1 and TRBJ2-4; 7 bases agree with TRBD1. The CDR3 covers 17 residues. CDR1 is SGHRS, CDR2 YFSETQ, per germline. The V and J ends lost 0 bases and 2 bases, in that order; junction bases with no gene match: 8. The chain's CDR3 is CASSLDVSRGPKNIQYF. In DNA, the CDR3 is TGCGCCAGCAGCTTGGATGTTTCGAGGGGGCCCAAAAACATTCAGTACTTC.

This chain connects TRBV10-3 to TRBJ1-5; D perhaps matches TRBD1 (6 bases). This CDR3 region has 13 residues. The germline V and J ends were trimmed by 11 bases and 3 bases, with 14 bases remaining between them. CDR1 and CDR2 from the germline V gene are ENHRY and SYGVKD. The chain's CDR3 is CASHRDNNQPQHF. The CDR3 DNA sequence: TGTGCCTCTCACCGGGACAACAATCAGCCCCAGCATTTT.

This chain joins TRBV6-5 and TRBJ1-4, with TRBD1 as a possible D gene (6 bases). Germline V CDR1 and CDR2: MNHEY, SVGAGI. The CDR3 extends over 15 amino acids. V gave up 7 bases and J gave up 11 bases, with 23 bases separating them. The CDR3 nucleotides are TGTGCCAGCAAACGAAAAGGGGGTCACGCTCAGAAACTGTTTTTT. Protein product: CASKRKGGHAQKLFF.

The chain joins TRBV29-1 to TRBJ2-6; no reliable D call. The ends were cut back, 1 base at V and 4 bases at J, with 5 bases in the middle. From germline, CDR1 is SQVTM and CDR2 ANQGSEA. The CDR3 has 13 amino acids. This CDR3 is CSVEGAGANVLTF. CDR3 DNA sequence: TGCAGCGTTGAAGGGGCAGGGGCCAACGTCCTGACTTTC.

The J gene is TRBJ2-2, the V gene TRBV18; 12 bases align to TRBD1. Germline CDR1 and CDR2: KGHSH and LQKENI. This CDR3 has 17 amino acids. The J segment lost 5 bases and the V segment lost 0 bases, leaving 4 bases of the junction unmatched. This CDR3 is CASSPPGTGGWTGELFF. The CDR3 DNA is TGTGCCAGCTCACCACCGGGGACAGGGGGCTGGACCGGGGAGCTGTTTTTT. Full variable domain (rest looked up from reference TRBV18 and TRBJ2-2): NAGVMQNPRHLVRRRGQEARLRCSPMKGHSHVYWYRQLPEEGLKFMVYLQKENIIDESGMPKERFSAEFPKEGPSILRIQQVVRGDSAAYFCASSPPGTGGWTGELFFGEGSRLTVL.

CDR3 DNA: TGTGCCACCAGTGATTTTCGTGGGGGGGCAAACATTCAGTACTTC. Translation: CATSDFRGGANIQYF. The chain combines TRBV24-1 with TRBJ2-4; D is perhaps TRBD2 (7 bases). Germline V CDR1 and CDR2: KGHDR, SFDVKD. The V and J ends lost 1 base and 6 bases respectively, with 12 bases between them. This CDR3 has 15 amino acids.

The chain links TRBV7-9 to TRBJ2-1, with 10 bases lining up with TRBD2. Germline assignment: CDR1 SEHNR and CDR2 FQNEAQ (reference sequence). The CDR3 totals 16 residues. V shed 1 base and J 2 bases; nucleotides not matched to a gene: 2. CDR3 nucleotide sequence: TGTGCCAGCAGCTTAGGGCTAGCGGGGGCCTACAATGAGCAGTTCTTC. Protein product: CASSLGLAGAYNEQFF.

The chain joins TRBV7-9 to TRBJ1-4, with 7 bases lining up with TRBD1. CDR1 is SEHNR, CDR2 FQNEAQ, per germline (reference sequence). Unmatched junction bases numbered 1, after V lost 1 base and J lost 5 bases. This CDR3 is 14 amino acids long. CDR3 nucleotides: TGTGCCAGCAGCTTAGGACAGGGAAATGAAAAACTGTTTTTT. As protein: CASSLGQGNEKLFF. The complete variable domain, with remaining parts taken from reference TRBV7-9 and TRBJ1-4, reads DTGVSQNPRHKITKRGQNVTFRCDPISEHNRLYWYRQTLGQGPEFLTYFQNEAQLEKSRLLSDRFSAERPKGSFSTLEIQRTEQGDSAMYLCASSLGQGNEKLFFGSGTQLSVL.

This clone has a single count. The V and J genes are TRBV29-1 and TRBJ2-5; possible D gene TRBD2, 6 bases. The CDR3 is 14 amino acids. The ends were cut back, 2 bases at V and 7 bases at J, with 17 bases in the middle. Germline-derived CDR1 and CDR2 are SQVTM and ANQGSEA. CDR3 amino acids: CSVERRGRRPTQYF. The CDR3 DNA sequence: TGCAGCGTTGAAAGGAGGGGCCGGAGGCCGACCCAGTACTTC.

V and J are TRBV30 and TRBJ1-5; weak D call: TRBD1 (5 bases). Trimming cost V 0 bases and J 0 bases, with 6 bases left between them. This CDR3 has 14 amino acids. Germline-derived CDR1 and CDR2 are GTSNPN and SVGIG (reference sequence). In nucleotides, the CDR3 is TGTGCCTGGAGTGTAGACAGTAGCAATCAGCCCCAGCATTTT. This translates into CAWSVDSSNQPQHF.

V gene TRBV9 combines with J gene TRBJ2-1; D not certain. Germline CDR1 reads SGDLS; CDR2 reads YYNGEE. Trimming cost V 0 bases and J 9 bases, with 13 bases left between them. The CDR3 runs to 14 residues. Here the CDR3 reads CASSVATVPGEQFF. In DNA form, the CDR3 reads TGTGCCAGCAGCGTAGCTACAGTCCCCGGTGAGCAGTTCTTC.

The chain has TRBV6-5 and TRBJ1-5; D call uncertain. The CDR3 is made up of 15 amino acids. Trimming took off 0 bases at V and 1 base at J, with 7 bases between the two ends. The germline V gene encodes CDR1 MNHEY and CDR2 SVGAGI. The CDR3: CASSYSGGSNQPQHF. The CDR3 DNA reads TGTGCCAGCAGTTACTCCGGCGGCAGCAATCAGCCCCAGCATTTT.

This rearrangement joins TRBV6-5 to TRBJ1-1; 7 bases line up with TRBD1. CDR3 length: 14 residues. Germline CDR1 reads MNHEY; CDR2 reads SVGAGI. Trimming cost V 6 bases and J 0 bases; bases outside gene matches: 4. CDR3 region: CASRPDRLNTEAFF. The CDR3 coding sequence is TGTGCCAGCAGACCGGACAGGTTGAACACTGAAGCTTTCTTT.

CDR3 in amino acids: CASSEAGTGAQSGYGYTF. The CDR3 DNA is TGTGCCAGCAGCGAGGCCGGGACAGGGGCGCAAAGCGGCTATGGCTACACCTTC. The chain couples TRBV5-4 to TRBJ1-2, with 10 bases identical to TRBD1. Per germline, CDR1 SGHNT and CDR2 YYREEE (reference sequence). CDR3 length: 18 amino acids. J was trimmed by 4 bases and V by 4 bases; bases with no gene match: 16.

This clone has a handful of counts. This same CDR3 is encoded by further DNA sequences in the sample. The chain has TRBV12-3 or TRBV12-4 and TRBJ1-1; D is unclear. V was pared by 3 bases and J by 0 bases, with 5 bases between. The CDR3 length is 13 residues. Here the CDR3 reads CASSLVVNTEAFF. The CDR3 nucleotides are TGTGCCAGCAGTTTGGTGGTGAACACTGAAGCTTTCTTT.